A selection of T cell receptor beta chains follows, all from one sample in a study of human T cells and chemical hapten exposure. From the RACE reads, TCRdb called clonotypes with MiXCR, one entry per CDR3 protein. This sample has around 340,000 distinct CDR3 sequences, with about 7% found just once. Specimen: whole blood, collected in connection with sensitization to the hapten diphenylcyclopropenone (DPC). The receptors originated from a woman between 18 and 30 years old with alopecia areata. Some clones in this sample may be carry-over from other donors' samples. Each CDR3 is given with its conserved first and last residue. Clone sizes are given selectively: once, few, many, or a class where the clone is expanded.

j_call v_call clone_size cdr3_aa
TRBJ2-1 TRBV24-1 few CATSEPGQGGDEQFF
TRBJ1-4 TRBV18 NA CASSPVTGGATNEKLFF
TRBJ2-5 TRBV7-6 few CASQGSGPSWAQYF
TRBJ1-4 TRBV18 many CASSPTTRGFNEKLFF
TRBJ1-2 TRBV12-3/TRBV12-4 many CASSLLAGGMPYTF
TRBJ1-1 TRBV6-5 few CASSYGRMNTEAFF
TRBJ1-2 TRBV10-3 NA CAISENNYGYTF
TRBJ2-1 TRBV2 few CASRVRSYNEQFF
TRBJ1-2 TRBV4-1 NA CASSPRGREDGYTF
TRBJ1-1 TRBV11-2 NA CASSLDLVAEAFF
TRBJ1-4 TRBV5-1 NA CASSFDRGNDEKLFF
TRBJ2-3 TRBV7-2 many CASSLTLAGGPDTQYF
TRBJ2-7 TRBV6-5 many CASRETSGGPLQQYF
TRBJ1-5 TRBV7-2 many CASSLNLNQPQHF
TRBJ2-7 TRBV27 many CASSLSSSGALYEQYF
TRBJ2-7 TRBV5-4 NA CASSLAGTGYEQYF
TRBJ2-3 TRBV28 many CASKQMTSTDTQYF
TRBJ2-5 TRBV21-1 few CASSKRRGGREETQYF
TRBJ2-7 TRBV18 many CASSLRDRAYEQYF
TRBJ1-1 TRBV28 few CASTLLGTGVTEAFF
TRBJ2-3 TRBV28 NA CASSPGEIPNTQYF
TRBJ1-3 TRBV5-1 NA CASSSRGQGYDVPGNTIYF
TRBJ1-2 TRBV7-6 many CASTAVFQGYGYTF
TRBJ2-4 TRBV11-2 few CASSLRASGIQYF
TRBJ1-3 TRBV6-6 few CASSRLDSGNTIYF
TRBJ1-1 TRBV18 many CASSHDKNTEAFF
TRBJ2-3 TRBV7-8 NA CASSLGGDPLTDTQYF
TRBJ2-3 TRBV3-1 many CASSQWGADTQYF
TRBJ1-5 TRBV6-2/TRBV6-3 NA CASSYSRADGDLYSNQPQHF
TRBJ1-6 TRBV6-5 many CASSLDLLSYNSPLHF
TRBJ2-3 TRBV6-2/TRBV6-3 many CASTAGDTQYF
TRBJ1-2 TRBV6-5 few CASREGLRNGYTF
TRBJ1-5 TRBV12-3/TRBV12-4 many CASSPQGAERQPQHF
TRBJ2-3 TRBV24-1 many CATSDTSGADTQYF
TRBJ2-7 TRBV18 many CASSHGTGNRYEQYF
TRBJ2-3 TRBV10-3 many CAISPGTSGGPTDTQYF
TRBJ2-3 TRBV20-1 few CSAREGGGTDTQYF
TRBJ2-3 TRBV7-2 many CASSLSARDTQYF
TRBJ1-5 TRBV6-6 NA CASSYRGVEPPPQHF
TRBJ1-3 TRBV18 few CASSPGQHSGNTIYF
TRBJ1-4 TRBV4-3 NA CASSQGVNGLYEKLFF
TRBJ2-7 TRBV4-2 few CASSQARSSGVHEQYF
TRBJ1-2 TRBV20-1 few CSAVANYGYTF
TRBJ2-3 TRBV9 many CASSRQGVQDTQYF
TRBJ1-1 TRBV18 many CASSRGQGYTEAFF
TRBJ2-1 TRBV7-3 NA CASSPRTGINEQFF